This entry lists 16 T cell receptor beta chains sequenced from one sample in a study of control samples from healthy donors and cancer patients. This table comes from immunoSEQ multiplex PCR, and its TCRdb copy is limited to in-frame clones, with some not included. The sample yields some 190,000 clones, about nine tenths seen once. Input material: blood. The receptors come from a man aged 25 to 40 in good health.

The chain couples TRBV6-1 to TRBJ2-3; the match to TRBD2 covers 9 bases. V lost 3 bases to trimming and J lost 4 bases; unmatched junction nucleotides: 5. The CDR3 has 15 amino acids. Looked up from germline, CDR1 is MNHNS and CDR2 is SASEGT. The CDR3 loop reads CASSDMSGGSDTQYF. CDR3 DNA sequence: TGTGCCAGCAGTGACATGAGCGGGGGGTCAGATACGCAGTATTTT.

Worth noting for this clone: The identical CDR3 is also encoded by other nucleotide sequences in the sample. V and J are TRBV19 and TRBJ1-6, with D tentatively TRBD1 (5 bases). Between the trimmed V and J ends, which lost 3 bases and 5 bases, there was a span of 5 bases. Germline assignment: CDR1 LNHDA and CDR2 SQIVND (reference sequence). The CDR3 consists of 13 residues. CDR3 bases: TGTGCCAGTAGTATGGGGGATAATTCACCCCTCCACTTT. Amino acid sequence: CASSMGDNSPLHF.

J is TRBJ2-3 and V is TRBV27; D is unresolved. Between the trimmed V and J ends, which lost 4 bases and 5 bases, there was a span of 10 bases. CDR1 is MNHEY, CDR2 SMNVEV, per germline (reference sequence). The CDR3 extends over 13 amino acids. The CDR3 bases are TGTGCCAGCAGTTATAGTGGGATAGATACGCAGTATTTT. Protein sequence: CASSYSGIDTQYF.

This chain connects TRBV3-1 (or the pseudogene TRBV3-2) to TRBJ2-1, with 9 bases fitting TRBD2. Germline assignment: CDR1 LGHDT and CDR2 YNNKEL (reference sequence). The trim removed 7 bases at V and 8 bases at J, leaving 6 bases unmatched. This CDR3 region has 13 residues. Here the CDR3 reads CASTELAGYEQFF. CDR3 sequence (DNA): TGTGCCAGCACGGAACTAGCGGGCTATGAGCAGTTCTTC.

The chain recombines TRBV6-6 with TRBJ1-6, with 12 bases identical to TRBD1. Germline CDR1 is MNHNY and CDR2 is SVGAGI (reference sequence). CDR3 size: 17 residues. Losses at the gene ends were 5 bases for V and 9 bases for J; bases not matched to a gene: 11. Written as DNA, the CDR3 is TGTGCCAGCAGTCGAGCACCGGGACAGGGGGCGAGTTCACCCCTCCACTTT. It codes for CASSRAPGQGASSPLHF.

V gene TRBV5-1 combines with J gene TRBJ1-1, with D unclear. This CDR3 has 13 residues. Trimming took off 4 bases at V and 0 bases at J, with 7 bases between the two ends. The germline V gene encodes CDR1 SGHRS and CDR2 YFSETQ. The chain's CDR3 is CASSEHMNTEAFF. The CDR3 region has the DNA TGCGCCAGCAGCGAACATATGAACACTGAAGCTTTCTTT.

The chain links TRBV24-1 to TRBJ2-1; no firm D call. Germline assignment: CDR1 KGHDR and CDR2 SFDVKD. The CDR3 runs 11 residues. Trimming took off 3 bases at V and 10 bases at J, with 6 bases between the two ends. The CDR3 spells CATSDLKEQFF. CDR3 nucleotide sequence: TGTGCCACCAGTGATCTTAAGGAGCAGTTCTTC.

In this sample, this clone turned up once. V gene TRBV30 combines with J gene TRBJ2-1; possible D gene TRBD1, 6 bases. CDR3 length: 12 amino acids. Germline CDR1 and CDR2: GTSNPN and SVGIG (reference sequence). CDR3 nucleotide sequence: TGTGCGTGGGGCAGGGGAACGGGTGAGCAGTTCTTC. Translated, it gives CAWGRGTGEQFF. Drawing the rest from reference TRBV30 and TRBJ2-1, the complete variable domain is SQTIHQWPATLVQPVGSPLSLECTVEGTSNPNLYWYRQAAGRGLQLLFYSVGIGQISSEVPQNLSASRPQDRQFILSSKKLLLSDSGFYLCAWGRGTGEQFFGPGTRLTVL.

This clone was picked up one time. The V gene is TRBV2, the J gene TRBJ2-5, with D uncertain. Per germline, CDR1 SNHLY and CDR2 FYNNEI. The CDR3 spans 14 residues. Trimming stripped 5 bases from V and 4 bases from J, with 14 bases between. CDR3 in DNA: TGTGCCAGCAGTTCTGGTGGTGCCGGAGAGACCCAGTACTTC. It yields the protein CASSSGGAGETQYF.

The sample holds a few counts of this clone. The V and J genes are TRBV7-3 and TRBJ2-6; TRBD2 matches 7 bases. The CDR3 has 17 residues. Per the germline V gene, CDR1 is SGHTA and CDR2 is FQGTGA. The trim removed 3 bases at V and 0 bases at J, leaving 5 bases unmatched. CDR3 protein: CASSLQGGYSGANVLTF. CDR3 nucleotides: TGTGCCAGCAGCTTGCAGGGAGGGTACTCTGGGGCCAACGTCCTGACTTTC.

The rearrangement joins TRBV6-2 or TRBV6-3 to TRBJ1-1, with 7 bases matching TRBD1. After removal of 6 bases from V and 8 bases from J, the junction contained 15 bases not matched to a gene. Germline V gene lookup returns CDR1 MNHEY and CDR2 SVGEGT. The CDR3 runs to 15 residues. CDR3 DNA sequence: TGTGCCAGCAGCCAAGGACAGGCCCTGTCAAAAGAAGCTTTCTTT. Protein: CASSQGQALSKEAFF.

The J gene is TRBJ1-6, the V gene TRBV19, with 7 bases aligning to TRBD1. This CDR3 region has 15 residues. CDR1 is LNHDA and CDR2 is SQIVND in the germline V gene (reference sequence). With V trimmed by 3 bases and J by 5 bases, 4 bases remained unmatched. The CDR3 nucleotides are TGTGCCAGTAGTATGGGGGACAGACATAATTCACCCCTCCACTTT. The encoded protein is CASSMGDRHNSPLHF.

There are a few counts of this clone. This sequence joins TRBV10-1 and TRBJ2-7, with D hard to call. The CDR3 spans 13 residues. Trimming cost V 3 bases and J 3 bases, with 9 bases left between them. In germline, CDR1 is WNHNN, CDR2 SYGVQD (reference sequence). The CDR3 reads CASSEARFYEQYF. CDR3 nucleotide sequence: TGCGCCAGCAGTGAAGCCAGGTTCTACGAGCAGTACTTC.

This chain links TRBV5-6 with TRBJ2-3; 7 nucleotides align to TRBD2. Germline assignment: CDR1 SGHDT and CDR2 YYEEEE. Trimming removed 0 bases from V and 4 bases from J; junction bases left unmatched: 2. The CDR3 consists of 14 residues. The CDR3 DNA follows: TGTGCCAGCAGCTTGGGCCTAGCGGCAGATACGCAGTATTTT. Amino acids: CASSLGLAADTQYF.

This sequence joins TRBV3-1 (or the pseudogene TRBV3-2) and TRBJ2-2; D is ambiguous. The germline V gene encodes CDR1 LGHDT and CDR2 YNNKEL (reference sequence). Trimming left V 2 bases short and J 2 bases short, with 9 bases between. This CDR3 has 15 residues. This chain's CDR3 is CASSQRRLNTGELFF. The CDR3 coding sequence is TGTGCCAGCAGCCAACGAAGACTCAACACCGGGGAGCTGTTTTTT.

This rearrangement joins TRBV7-9 to TRBJ2-7; 8 bases agree with TRBD2. Germline lookup yields CDR1 SEHNR and CDR2 FQNEAQ (reference sequence). This CDR3 spans 15 amino acids. J gave up 1 base and V 6 bases, and 8 bases lay outside the gene matches. DNA of the CDR3: TGTGCCAGCAGTTTGTCACTAGCGGTGTCCTACGAGCAGTACTTC. Translated, it gives CASSLSLAVSYEQYF. The full variable domain, in which reference TRBV7-9 and TRBJ2-7 provide the parts outside the CDR3, is DTGVSQNPRHKITKRGQNVTFRCDPISEHNRLYWYRQTLGQGPEFLTYFQNEAQLEKSRLLSDRFSAERPKGSFSTLEIQRTEQGDSAMYLCASSLSLAVSYEQYFGPGTRLTVT.